This paragraph covers one T cell receptor beta chain sequence. The antigen remains undetermined. The primer mix had 60 Vbeta and 13 Jbeta primers. TCRdb's table, derived via immunoSEQ multiplex PCR, lists solely in-frame clones and lacks some. This table holds some 100,000 clones, 79% found once. The sample comes from a study of cytomegalovirus exposure and HLA in healthy donors. This CDR3 region has 15 residues. The V and J ends lost 6 bases and 5 bases, in that order; junction bases with no gene match: 13. Germline loops: CDR1 MNHNS, CDR2 SASEGT. Points from the study as a whole: The authors later found TCR association rates varying by HLA locus, with DRB1 most and HLA-C fewest. Cytomegalovirus status was reportedly diagnosed by the classifier with high specificity and sensitivity.

This receptor was obtained from a female donor in good health and CMV-seropositive. The sequenced material came from PBMCs. The J gene is TRBJ2-7, the V gene TRBV6-1; 7 bases line up with TRBD2. The CDR3 DNA reads as TGTGCCAGCAGGGGCGGGAGTACCCCCTCAGACGAGCAGTACTTC. It codes for CASRGGSTPSDEQYF.